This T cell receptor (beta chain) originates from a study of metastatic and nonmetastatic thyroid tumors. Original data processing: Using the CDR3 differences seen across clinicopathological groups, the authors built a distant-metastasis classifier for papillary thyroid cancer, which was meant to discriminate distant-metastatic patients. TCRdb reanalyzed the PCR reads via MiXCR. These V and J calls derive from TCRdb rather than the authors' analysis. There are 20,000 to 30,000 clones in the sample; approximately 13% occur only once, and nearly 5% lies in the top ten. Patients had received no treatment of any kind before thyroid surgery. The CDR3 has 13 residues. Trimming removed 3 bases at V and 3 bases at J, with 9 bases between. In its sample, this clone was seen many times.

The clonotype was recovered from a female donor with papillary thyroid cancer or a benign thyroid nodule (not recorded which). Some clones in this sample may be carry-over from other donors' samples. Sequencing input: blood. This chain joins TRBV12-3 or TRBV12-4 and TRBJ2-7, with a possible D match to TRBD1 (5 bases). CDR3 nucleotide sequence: TGTGCCAGCAGTTTCAACAGGTTCTACGAGCAGTACTTC. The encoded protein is CASSFNRFYEQYF.